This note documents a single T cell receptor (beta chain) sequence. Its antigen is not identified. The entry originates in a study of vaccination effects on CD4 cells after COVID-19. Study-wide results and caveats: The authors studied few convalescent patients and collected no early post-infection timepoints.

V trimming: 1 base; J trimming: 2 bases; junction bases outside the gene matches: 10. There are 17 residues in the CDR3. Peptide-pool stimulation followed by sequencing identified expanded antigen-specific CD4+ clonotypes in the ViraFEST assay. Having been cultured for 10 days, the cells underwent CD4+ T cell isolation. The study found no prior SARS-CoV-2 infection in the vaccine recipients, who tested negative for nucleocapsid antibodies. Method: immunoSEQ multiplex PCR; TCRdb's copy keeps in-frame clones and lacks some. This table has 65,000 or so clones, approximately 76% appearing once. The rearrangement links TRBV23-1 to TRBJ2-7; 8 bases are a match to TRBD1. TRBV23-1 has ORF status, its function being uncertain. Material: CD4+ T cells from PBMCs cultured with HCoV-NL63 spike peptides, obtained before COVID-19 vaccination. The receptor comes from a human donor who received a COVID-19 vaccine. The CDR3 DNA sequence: TGCGCCAGCAGTCAATTTACGGACAGGGCCGGAGCCTACGAGCAGTACGTC. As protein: CASSQFTDRAGAYEQYV.